A single sample is the source of the 32 T cell receptor beta chains below, sequenced in a study of shared clonotypes between healthy human individuals. Assay used: immunoSEQ multiplex PCR; TCRdb lists only in-frame clones, some missing. The sample lists over 2 million clones; roughly 96% were seen once. The sample was naive CD4+ T cells sorted from blood. As for subset: CD45RA+ positively selected. Receptor source: a man aged 18 to 30 in good health.

The gene calls are TRBV28 and TRBJ1-1, with a tentative D call TRBD1 (6 bases). This CDR3 has 12 amino acids. With 7 bases removed from V and 6 bases from J, the gap between germline ends came to 12 bases. Looked up from germline, CDR1 is MDHEN and CDR2 is SYDVKM. The CDR3 loop reads CASTRDTSEAFF. The CDR3 coding sequence is TGTGCCAGCACTCGGGACACCTCTGAAGCTTTCTTT.

The rearrangement joins TRBV5-1 to TRBJ2-3; the match to TRBD1 covers 7 bases. Germline V gene sequence: CDR1 SGHRS, CDR2 YFSETQ. The J segment lost 2 bases and the V segment lost 4 bases, leaving 7 bases of the junction unmatched. The CDR3 loop spans 15 amino acids. The CDR3 sequence is CASSLTGTVTDTQYF. CDR3 coding DNA: TGCGCCAGCAGCCTTACCGGGACAGTCACAGATACGCAGTATTTT.

About this clone itself: Distinct nucleotide sequences in the sample also encode this CDR3. The chain joins TRBV19 to TRBJ1-5, with 8 bases matching TRBD1. This CDR3 is 14 amino acids long. In germline, CDR1 is LNHDA, CDR2 SQIVND (reference sequence). Trimming took 6 bases from V and 4 from J; bases not matched to a gene: 5. The CDR3, as DNA: TGTGCCAGTAGCCCCGGACAGGGAAATCAGCCCCAGCATTTT. Encoded protein: CASSPGQGNQPQHF.

V usage is TRBV11-2 and J usage is TRBJ2-7; 8 bases align to TRBD2. The CDR3 consists of 17 residues. The germline gives CDR1 SGHAT, CDR2 FQNNGV. Trimming took 0 bases from V and 0 from J; bases not matched to a gene: 7. As DNA, the CDR3 is TGTGCCAGCAGCTTAGATACGCGGACTAGCTCCTCCTACGAGCAGTACTTC. Its translation: CASSLDTRTSSSYEQYF.

In DNA, the CDR3 is TGTGCCTGGAGTTCCAGACCGTCACACTCCTACGAGCAGTACTTC. Protein product: CAWSSRPSHSYEQYF. The chain is built from TRBV30 and TRBJ2-7; D ambiguous. CDR3 length equals 15 residues. V shed 2 bases and J shed 0 bases, with 14 bases lying between them. The germline CDR1 and CDR2 sequences are GTSNPN and SVGIG (reference sequence).

The chain uses TRBV5-8 and TRBJ1-4; D may be TRBD1 (6 bases). V shed 4 bases and J shed 0 bases, with 16 bases lying between them. In germline, CDR1 is SGHTS, CDR2 YDEGEE. This CDR3 region has 17 residues. CDR3 DNA: TGTGCCAGCAGCCAGTACAGGGTGGTCTCAACTAATGAAAAACTGTTTTTT. This sequence encodes CASSQYRVVSTNEKLFF.

The V call is TRBV30, the J call TRBJ2-5; D might be TRBD1 or TRBD2, each matching 7 bases. Germline CDR1 reads GTSNPN; CDR2 reads SVGIG (reference sequence). The CDR3 spans 16 residues. V shed 0 bases and J shed 5 bases, with 19 bases lying between them. CDR3 residues: CAWSVLRGRGGETQYF. The CDR3 bases are TGTGCCTGGAGTGTCCTGAGGGGGCGGGGAGGGGAGACCCAGTACTTC.

The genes are TRBV11-2 and TRBJ2-1, with D perhaps being TRBD1 or TRBD2 (5 bases each). This CDR3 has 15 amino acids. The germline V gene encodes CDR1 SGHAT and CDR2 FQNNGV. V dropped 0 bases and J dropped 7 bases, with 13 bases sitting between them. CDR3 amino acids: CASSLDTPGTNEQFF. The CDR3 DNA reads as TGTGCCAGCAGCTTAGACACCCCGGGGACGAATGAGCAGTTCTTC.

Concerning this clone: The identical CDR3 is also encoded by other nucleotide sequences in the sample. The CDR3 region is CASSSGQGSQETQYF. CDR3 in DNA: TGCGCCAGCAGCTCGGGACAGGGGTCCCAAGAGACCCAGTACTTC. The V call is TRBV5-1, the J call TRBJ2-5; the match to TRBD1 covers 10 bases. The CDR3 covers 15 residues. CDR1 SGHRS and CDR2 YFSETQ come from the germline V gene. The V gene end was trimmed by 3 bases and the J gene end by 1 base; junction bases not matched to a gene: 3.

V and J are TRBV11-2 and TRBJ2-5, with 10 bases aligning to TRBD2. Trimming removed 1 base from V and 5 bases from J; junction bases left unmatched: 7. Germline lookup yields CDR1 SGHAT and CDR2 FQNNGV. The CDR3 loop spans 16 amino acids. CDR3: CASSLVTSGAGETQYF. CDR3 DNA sequence: TGTGCCAGCAGCTTAGTTACTAGCGGGGCCGGGGAGACCCAGTACTTC.

The V gene is TRBV27, the J gene TRBJ2-7; D perhaps matches TRBD2 (7 bases). CDR1 and CDR2 (germline): MNHEY, SMNVEV (reference sequence). The CDR3 is 14 amino acids. The V and J ends lost 3 bases and 6 bases respectively, with 15 bases between them. CDR3 region: CASSFREGVGEQYF. The CDR3 DNA sequence: TGTGCCAGCAGTTTCAGGGAGGGGGTGGGCGAGCAGTACTTC.

V and J are TRBV7-9 and TRBJ2-1; D perhaps matches TRBD2 (6 bases). There are 15 residues in the CDR3. Trimming took 1 base from V and 5 from J, leaving 12 bases between them. Germline assignment: CDR1 SEHNR and CDR2 FQNEAQ (reference sequence). In DNA form, the CDR3 reads TGTGCCAGCAGCTTAGATGGGAGGTCCGACAATGAGCAGTTCTTC. This encodes CASSLDGRSDNEQFF.

V usage is TRBV7-3 and J usage is TRBJ2-1; 11 nucleotides match TRBD2. This CDR3 region has 13 residues. The ends lost 5 bases at V and 15 bases at J; junction bases unmatched: 9. Per the germline V gene, CDR1 is SGHTA and CDR2 is FQGTGA. The CDR3 protein is CASSPNSGGAAFF. The CDR3 DNA sequence: TGTGCCAGCAGCCCCAATAGCGGGGGGGCCGCGTTCTTC.

This chain links TRBV28 with TRBJ1-2, with D tentatively TRBD1 (5 bases). Germline V gene sequence: CDR1 MDHEN, CDR2 SYDVKM. V was trimmed by 8 bases and J by 8 bases, leaving 15 bases between them. The CDR3 is 12 residues long. DNA for the CDR3: TGTGCCAGCCGGGGGGGGAGTGGAGGCTACACCTTC. It translates to CASRGGSGGYTF.

As DNA, the CDR3 is TGTGCCAGCAGCGCGCATCCGACTAGTTCCGGGGAGACCCAGTACTTC. This translates into CASSAHPTSSGETQYF. This chain connects TRBV13 to TRBJ2-5, with TRBD2 as a possible D gene (6 bases). This CDR3 spans 16 amino acids. In germline, CDR1 is PRHDT, CDR2 FYEKMQ (reference sequence). Deletions cut 5 bases from V and 5 bases from J, with 21 bases between. Looking up the rest from reference TRBV13 and TRBJ2-5 gives the full variable domain: AAGVIQSPRHLIKEKRETATLKCYPIPRHDTVYWYQQGPGQDPQFLISFYEKMQSDKGSIPDRFSAQQFSDYHSELNMSSLELGDSALYFCASSAHPTSSGETQYFGPGTRLLVL.

The chain joins TRBV9 to TRBJ2-7; 10 bases fit TRBD1. Trimming took 3 bases from V and 2 from J; bases not matched to a gene: 5. Germline V gene data show CDR1 as SGDLS and CDR2 as YYNGEE. The CDR3 is 15 amino acids. The CDR3 is CASSAPGTGAYEQYF. The CDR3 nucleotides read TGTGCCAGCAGCGCCCCGGGGACAGGGGCCTACGAGCAGTACTTC.

Notes on this clone: Other DNA variants within this sample encode the same CDR3. The chain carries TRBV9 and TRBJ1-5, with TRBD1 as a possible D gene (6 bases). This CDR3 contains 15 residues. V lost 2 bases, J lost 1 base, and 10 bases lay in between. Germline V gene lookup returns CDR1 SGDLS and CDR2 YYNGEE. CDR3 nucleotide sequence: TGTGCCAGCAGCGTGGAGGGGGTGAGCAATCAGCCCCAGCATTTT. Translation: CASSVEGVSNQPQHF. The full variable domain, in which reference TRBV9 and TRBJ1-5 provide the parts outside the CDR3, is DSGVTQTPKHLITATGQRVTLRCSPRSGDLSVYWYQQSLDQGLQFLIQYYNGEERAKGNILERFSAQQFPDLHSELNLSSLELGDSALYFCASSVEGVSNQPQHFGDGTRLSIL.

Comment on this clone: The identical CDR3 is also encoded by other nucleotide sequences in the sample. The chain uses TRBV20-1 and TRBJ1-2; no clear D gene. The CDR3 is 11 residues long. Between the trimmed V and J ends, which lost 6 bases and 0 bases, there was a span of 5 bases. Looked up from germline, CDR1 is DFQATT and CDR2 is SNEGSKA (reference sequence). CDR3 nucleotide sequence: TGCAGTGCGCCAGCTAACTATGGCTACACCTTC. Residues: CSAPANYGYTF.

The chain joins TRBV28 to TRBJ2-7, with a possible D match to TRBD2 (7 bases). The V and J ends lost 6 bases and 0 bases respectively, with 15 bases between them. CDR3 length equals 15 residues. The germline gives CDR1 MDHEN, CDR2 SYDVKM. The DNA of the CDR3 is TGTGCCAGCAGCCCTAGAGGGGGGGTCTCCTACGAGCAGTACTTC. Encoded protein: CASSPRGGVSYEQYF.

The chain joins TRBV19 to TRBJ1-5; D is ambiguous. The germline V gene encodes CDR1 LNHDA and CDR2 SQIVND (reference sequence). V lost 5 bases to trimming and J lost 6 bases, with 11 bases between them. CDR3 length: 13 amino acids. The chain's CDR3 is CASSAELVQPQHF. In DNA form, the CDR3 reads TGTGCCAGTAGTGCTGAATTGGTTCAGCCCCAGCATTTT.

This clone appeared once. The rearrangement uses TRBV5-6 and TRBJ1-1; 7 nucleotides match TRBD1. Germline loops: CDR1 SGHDT, CDR2 YYEEEE. This CDR3 is 12 amino acids long. V lost 8 bases to trimming and J lost 7 bases; unmatched junction nucleotides: 8. The CDR3 sequence: CASWTGASEAFF. The DNA of the CDR3 is TGTGCCAGTTGGACAGGAGCCAGTGAAGCTTTCTTT.

The chain uses TRBV5-1 and TRBJ2-3; 7 bases are a match to TRBD2. The germline V gene encodes CDR1 SGHRS and CDR2 YFSETQ. This CDR3 contains 14 residues. V was pared by 3 bases and J by 1 base, with 2 bases of the junction left unmatched. The CDR3 is CASSWAGGTDTQYF. The CDR3 DNA sequence: TGCGCCAGCAGCTGGGCGGGGGGCACAGATACGCAGTATTTT. The full variable domain, its missing parts supplied by reference TRBV5-1 and TRBJ2-3, is KAGVTQTPRYLIKTRGQQVTLSCSPISGHRSVSWYQQTPGQGLQFLFEYFSETQRNKGNFPGRFSGRQFSNSRSEMNVSTLELGDSALYLCASSWAGGTDTQYFGPGTRLTVL.

This clone has just one count. The chain uses TRBV28 and TRBJ2-3; D unclear. The CDR3 totals 12 residues. Germline V lookup: CDR1 MDHEN, CDR2 SYDVKM. With 3 bases removed from V and 2 bases from J, the gap between germline ends came to 3 bases. CDR3 protein: CASSFTTDTQYF. In DNA, the CDR3 is TGTGCCAGCAGTTTCACCACAGATACGCAGTATTTT.

V usage is TRBV11-1 and J usage is TRBJ1-4; the D is unclear. Germline V lookup: CDR1 SGHAT, CDR2 FQDESV (reference sequence). The CDR3 runs to 15 residues. Trimming took 4 bases from V and 0 from J, leaving 9 bases between them. CDR3 sequence: CASSSRGSTNEKLFF. DNA for the CDR3: TGTGCCAGCAGCTCTCGGGGTTCAACTAATGAAAAACTGTTTTTT.

This chain connects TRBV6-1 to TRBJ2-2; D is undetermined. Germline values: CDR1 MNHNS, CDR2 SASEGT. V lost 5 bases and J lost 2, with 12 bases in between. The CDR3 sequence is 15 residues long. In DNA form, the CDR3 reads TGTGCCAGCAGTCCAAACCAGATAAACACCGGGGAGCTGTTTTTT. Translated: CASSPNQINTGELFF.

The rearrangement joins TRBV5-5 to TRBJ2-1, with D perhaps TRBD2 (5 bases). Trimming removed 0 bases from V and 2 bases from J, with 9 bases in between. Per the germline V gene, CDR1 is SGHKS and CDR2 is YYEKEE (reference sequence). The CDR3 is 15 residues long. The CDR3: CASSLAGIAYNEQFF. As DNA, the CDR3 is TGTGCCAGCAGCTTGGCGGGGATCGCCTACAATGAGCAGTTCTTC.

This sequence joins TRBV5-4 and TRBJ2-5; D is unclear. Judging by the DNA end, TRBJ2-7 fits better; the J call may be wrong. This CDR3 has 13 residues. The V gene's germline CDR1 is SGHNT and CDR2 YYREEE (reference sequence). CDR3 amino acids: CASSFEDRYEQYF. The CDR3 nucleotides read TGTGCCAGCAGCTTCGAGGACCGCTACGAGCAGTACTTC.

Only one count was recorded for this clone. This chain joins TRBV4-1 and TRBJ1-5; 8 nucleotides agree with TRBD1. V shed 0 bases and J 3 bases; nucleotides not matched to a gene: 4. The germline V gene has CDR1 MGHRA and CDR2 YSYEKL. This CDR3 is built from 16 residues. In DNA, the CDR3 is TGCGCCAGCAGCCAAGACCCGGGACAGGTCAATCAGCCCCAGCATTTT. It codes for CASSQDPGQVNQPQHF.

The chain couples TRBV5-1 to TRBJ1-1; 11 bases are shared with TRBD1. CDR3 length: 16 residues. Trimming cost V 3 bases and J 8 bases; bases outside gene matches: 12. Germline-derived CDR1 and CDR2 are SGHRS and YFSETQ. The CDR3 nucleotides read TGCGCCAGCAGCTGGGGCCAAGGACAGGGGGCAGGCGAAGCTTTCTTT. This encodes CASSWGQGQGAGEAFF. The entire variable domain, with the rest obtained from reference TRBV5-1 and TRBJ1-1, is as follows: KAGVTQTPRYLIKTRGQQVTLSCSPISGHRSVSWYQQTPGQGLQFLFEYFSETQRNKGNFPGRFSGRQFSNSRSEMNVSTLELGDSALYLCASSWGQGQGAGEAFFGQGTRLTVV.

The chain employs TRBV10-3 and TRBJ2-1, with TRBD2 identical over 13 bases. Germline lookup yields CDR1 ENHRY and CDR2 SYGVKD. CDR3 size: 15 residues. Losses at the gene ends were 6 bases for V and 7 bases for J; bases not matched to a gene: 6. This chain's CDR3 is CAIRGLAGEWNEQFF. The CDR3 DNA reads as TGTGCCATCAGAGGACTAGCGGGAGAATGGAATGAGCAGTTCTTC.

The chain joins TRBV30 to TRBJ2-7, with 11 bases aligning to TRBD1. The CDR3 extends over 15 amino acids. After removal of 8 bases from V and 3 bases from J, the junction contained 12 bases not matched to a gene. Per the germline V gene, CDR1 is GTSNPN and CDR2 is SVGIG (reference sequence). The CDR3 loop is CARGQGAGRFYEQYF. The DNA of the CDR3 is TGTGCCCGAGGACAGGGGGCTGGGCGTTTCTACGAGCAGTACTTC.

The chain recombines TRBV5-1 with TRBJ2-7; 7 bases fit TRBD2. J gave up 6 bases and V 4 bases, and 10 bases lay outside the gene matches. CDR3 length equals 14 residues. Per the germline V gene, CDR1 is SGHRS and CDR2 is YFSETQ. In DNA, the CDR3 is TGCGCCAGCAGCATAGCGGGTCTGCAGTTCGAGCAGTACTTC. Its translation: CASSIAGLQFEQYF.